The 8 T cell receptor beta chains below all came from one sample that was sequenced in a study of shared clonotypes between healthy human individuals. Method: immunoSEQ multiplex PCR; TCRdb's copy keeps in-frame clones and lacks some. Of 2,500,000 or so clones detected, 85% to 95% appear once; the ten largest clones hold around 0.4%. The material sequenced was naive CD4+ T cells from PBMCs. Subset: CD45RA+ positively selected. The receptors were sampled from a man between 18 and 35 years old in good health. Some clones in this sample may be carry-over from other donors' samples.

The chain couples TRBV2 to TRBJ1-6; the D is unclear. The CDR3 totals 13 residues. Trimming stripped 0 bases from V and 6 bases from J, with 3 bases between. CDR1 and CDR2 (germline): SNHLY, FYNNEI. CDR3 nucleotide sequence: TGTGCCAGCAGTGAAGCGCTTAATTCACCCCTCCACTTT. Encoded protein: CASSEALNSPLHF.

V usage is TRBV28 and J usage is TRBJ2-2; 10 bases fit TRBD1. Germline CDR1 reads MDHEN; CDR2 reads SYDVKM. V shed 5 bases and J 6 bases; nucleotides not matched to a gene: 9. This CDR3 contains 16 residues. The CDR3: CASSLPGQGRAGELFF. DNA of the CDR3: TGTGCCAGCAGTCTGCCGGGACAGGGGAGGGCCGGGGAGCTGTTTTTT.

This rearrangement joins TRBV28 to TRBJ2-4; the D is unclear. V gave up 7 bases and J gave up 5 bases, with 12 bases separating them. This CDR3 spans 13 amino acids. CDR1 is MDHEN, CDR2 SYDVKM, per germline. The CDR3 spells CASNSDVQNIQYF. The CDR3 DNA reads TGTGCCAGCAATTCGGACGTCCAAAACATTCAGTACTTC.

V usage is TRBV4-1 and J usage is TRBJ1-4, with a possible D match to TRBD1 (5 bases). Trimming took 4 bases from V and 12 from J, leaving 18 bases between them. The CDR3 runs to 14 residues. CDR1 MGHRA and CDR2 YSYEKL come from the germline V gene. CDR3 protein: CASSPPGTQYELFF. The CDR3, as DNA: TGCGCCAGCAGCCCCCCGGGGACGCAGTATGAACTGTTTTTT.

The V gene is TRBV6-7, the J gene TRBJ2-7, with 8 bases identical to TRBD2. TRBV6-7 is noted as an ORF with a role that remains uncertain. This CDR3 is built from 14 residues. With V trimmed by 7 bases and J by 3 bases, 8 bases remained unmatched. As DNA, the CDR3 is TGTGCCAGCAACCCCCCGGCGGGGGGCTACGAGCAGTACTTC. Encoded protein: CASNPPAGGYEQYF.

A note on this clone: The same CDR3 also results from other DNA sequences found in this sample. This chain links TRBV5-1 with TRBJ2-7, with D unclear. The V gene's germline CDR1 is SGHRS and CDR2 YFSETQ. V was trimmed by 5 bases and J by 7 bases, leaving 10 bases between them. The CDR3 is 11 amino acids. CDR3 amino acids: CASSLRGEQYF. The CDR3 nucleotides are TGCGCCAGCAGTTTACGAGGAGAGCAGTACTTC.

This chain's CDR3 is CASSLRLAGAADTQYF. Here the CDR3 DNA reads TGCGCCAGCAGCTTGAGACTAGCGGGAGCTGCAGATACGCAGTATTTT. The rearrangement uses TRBV5-1 and TRBJ2-3, with 12 bases that match TRBD2. After removal of 1 base from V and 4 bases from J, the junction contained 4 bases not matched to a gene. This CDR3 is 16 amino acids long. Germline CDR1 reads SGHRS; CDR2 reads YFSETQ.

Notes on this clone: Other DNA sequences in the sample encode the same CDR3. This sequence joins TRBV29-1 and TRBJ2-3, with 9 bases identical to TRBD1. Trimming cost V 3 bases and J 4 bases; bases outside gene matches: 2. Germline CDR1 is SQVTM and CDR2 is ANQGSEA. The CDR3 loop spans 13 amino acids. The CDR3, as DNA: TGCAGCGTTGAGACAGGGGGAGCAGATACGCAGTATTTT. Amino acid sequence: CSVETGGADTQYF.